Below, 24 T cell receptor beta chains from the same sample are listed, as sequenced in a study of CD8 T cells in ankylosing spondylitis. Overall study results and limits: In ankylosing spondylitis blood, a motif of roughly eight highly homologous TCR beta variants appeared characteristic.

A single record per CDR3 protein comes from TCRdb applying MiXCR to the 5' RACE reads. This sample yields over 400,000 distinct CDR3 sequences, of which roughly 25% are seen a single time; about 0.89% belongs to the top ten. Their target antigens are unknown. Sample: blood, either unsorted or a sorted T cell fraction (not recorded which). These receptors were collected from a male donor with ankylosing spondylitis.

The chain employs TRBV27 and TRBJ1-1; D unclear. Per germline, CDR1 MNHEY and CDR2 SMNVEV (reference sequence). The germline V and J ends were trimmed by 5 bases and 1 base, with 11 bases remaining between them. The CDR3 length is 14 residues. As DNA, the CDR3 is TGTGCCAGCAGTCCATTGTACGGGAACACTGAAGCTTTCTTT. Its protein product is CASSPLYGNTEAFF.

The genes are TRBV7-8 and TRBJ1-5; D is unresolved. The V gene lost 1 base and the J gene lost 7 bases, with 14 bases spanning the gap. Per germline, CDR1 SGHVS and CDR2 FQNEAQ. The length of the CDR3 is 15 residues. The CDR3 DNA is TGTGCCAGCAGCTTAGACCGGGGATGGTCGCAGCCCCAGCATTTT. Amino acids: CASSLDRGWSQPQHF. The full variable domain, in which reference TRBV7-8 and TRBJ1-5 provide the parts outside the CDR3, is GAGVSQSPRYKVAKRGQDVALRCDPISGHVSLFWYQQALGQGPEFLTYFQNEAQLDKSGLPSDRFFAERPEGSVSTLKIQRTQQEDSAVYLCASSLDRGWSQPQHFGDGTRLSIL.

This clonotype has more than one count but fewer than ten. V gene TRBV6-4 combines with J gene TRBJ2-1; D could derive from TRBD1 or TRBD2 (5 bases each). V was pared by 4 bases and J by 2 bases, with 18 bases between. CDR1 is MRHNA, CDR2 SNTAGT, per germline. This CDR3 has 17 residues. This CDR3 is CASSALGDPWAYNEQFF. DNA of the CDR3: TGTGCCAGCAGTGCCTTAGGGGACCCCTGGGCCTACAATGAGCAGTTCTTC.

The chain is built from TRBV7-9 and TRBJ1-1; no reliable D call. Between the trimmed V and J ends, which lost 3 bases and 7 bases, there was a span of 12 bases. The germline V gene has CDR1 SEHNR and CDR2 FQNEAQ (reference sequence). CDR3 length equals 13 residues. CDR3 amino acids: CASSFLDRNEAFF. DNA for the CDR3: TGTGCCAGCAGCTTTCTGGACCGGAATGAAGCTTTCTTT.

The CDR3 DNA follows: TGCGCCAGCAGCCCATGGGGCAGGGCCAACACCATATATTTT. It translates to CASSPWGRANTIYF. The chain uses TRBV4-1 and TRBJ1-3, with D possibly matching TRBD1 (5 bases). The V gene's germline CDR1 is MGHRA and CDR2 YSYEKL. The CDR3 extends over 14 amino acids. V lost 4 bases, J lost 7 bases, and 14 bases lay in between.

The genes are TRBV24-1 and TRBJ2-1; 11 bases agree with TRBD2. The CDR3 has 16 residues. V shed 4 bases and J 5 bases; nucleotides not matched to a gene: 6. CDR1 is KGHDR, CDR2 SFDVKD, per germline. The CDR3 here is CATSDLGTSGHNEQFF. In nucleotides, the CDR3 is TGTGCCACCAGTGACCTCGGGACTAGCGGTCACAATGAGCAGTTCTTC.

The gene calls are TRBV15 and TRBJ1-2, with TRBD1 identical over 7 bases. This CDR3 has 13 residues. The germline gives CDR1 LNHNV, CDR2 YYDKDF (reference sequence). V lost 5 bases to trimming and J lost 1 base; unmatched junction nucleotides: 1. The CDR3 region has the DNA TGTGCCACCAGCCGGGACAGTAACTATGGCTACACCTTC. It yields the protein CATSRDSNYGYTF.

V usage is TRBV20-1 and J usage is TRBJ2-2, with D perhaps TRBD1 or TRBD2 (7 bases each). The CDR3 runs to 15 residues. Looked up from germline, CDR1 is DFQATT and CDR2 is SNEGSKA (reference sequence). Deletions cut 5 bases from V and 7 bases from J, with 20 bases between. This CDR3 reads CSAPQGGGPGGELFF. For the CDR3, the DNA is TGCAGTGCTCCTCAGGGGGGAGGGCCGGGCGGGGAGCTGTTTTTT.

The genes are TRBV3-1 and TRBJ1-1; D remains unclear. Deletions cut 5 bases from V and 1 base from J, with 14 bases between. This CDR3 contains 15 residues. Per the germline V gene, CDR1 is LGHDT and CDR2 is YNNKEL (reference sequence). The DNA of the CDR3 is TGTGCCAGCAGCGGGAGGGTCTCTTGGAACACTGAAGCTTTCTTT. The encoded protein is CASSGRVSWNTEAFF.

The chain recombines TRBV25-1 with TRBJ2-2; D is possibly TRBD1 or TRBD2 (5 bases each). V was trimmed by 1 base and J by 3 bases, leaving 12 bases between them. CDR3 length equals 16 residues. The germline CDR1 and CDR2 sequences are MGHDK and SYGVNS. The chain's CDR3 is CASSESDGTYTGELFF. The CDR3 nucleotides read TGTGCCAGCAGTGAATCAGATGGGACCTACACCGGGGAGCTGTTTTTT.

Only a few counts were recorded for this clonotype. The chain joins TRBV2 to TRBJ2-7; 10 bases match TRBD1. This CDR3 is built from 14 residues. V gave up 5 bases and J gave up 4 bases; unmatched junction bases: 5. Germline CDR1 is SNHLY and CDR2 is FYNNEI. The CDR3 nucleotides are TGTGCCAGCAGTACCGGGACAGGGGTTTACGAGCAGTACTTC. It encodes CASSTGTGVYEQYF.

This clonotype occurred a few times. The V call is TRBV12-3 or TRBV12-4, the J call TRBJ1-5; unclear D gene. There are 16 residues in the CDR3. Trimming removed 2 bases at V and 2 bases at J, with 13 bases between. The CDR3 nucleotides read TGTGCCAGCAGTTTAAATTCGGGGTCGCGCAATCAGCCCCAGCATTTT. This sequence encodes CASSLNSGSRNQPQHF.

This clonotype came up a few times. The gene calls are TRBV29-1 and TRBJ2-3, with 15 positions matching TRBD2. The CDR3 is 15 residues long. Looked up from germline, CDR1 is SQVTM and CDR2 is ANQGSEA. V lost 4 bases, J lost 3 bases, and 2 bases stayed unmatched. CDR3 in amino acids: CSVGGTSGRTDTQYF. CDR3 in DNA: TGCAGCGTTGGGGGGACTAGCGGGAGGACAGATACGCAGTATTTT.

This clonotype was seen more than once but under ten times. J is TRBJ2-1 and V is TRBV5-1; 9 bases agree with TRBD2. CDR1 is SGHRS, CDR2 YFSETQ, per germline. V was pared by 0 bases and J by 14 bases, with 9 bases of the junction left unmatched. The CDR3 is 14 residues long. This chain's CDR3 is CASSLAEASGMKFF. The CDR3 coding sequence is TGCGCCAGCAGCTTGGCCGAGGCTAGCGGGATGAAGTTCTTC.

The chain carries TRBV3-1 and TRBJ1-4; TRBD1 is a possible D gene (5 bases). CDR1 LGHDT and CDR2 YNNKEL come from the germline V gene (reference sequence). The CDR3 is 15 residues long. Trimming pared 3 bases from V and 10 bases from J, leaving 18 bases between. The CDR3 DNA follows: TGTGCCAGCAGCCAGTCGTTTGCGGGGGGAGGAAAACTGTTTTTT. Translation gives CASSQSFAGGGKLFF.

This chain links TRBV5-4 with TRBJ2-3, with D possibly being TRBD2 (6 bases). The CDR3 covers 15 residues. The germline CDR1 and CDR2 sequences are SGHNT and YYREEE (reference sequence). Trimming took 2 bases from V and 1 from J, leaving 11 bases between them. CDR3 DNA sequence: TGTGCCAGCAGCTTTCCCGGGACTGGCACAGATACGCAGTATTTT. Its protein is CASSFPGTGTDTQYF.

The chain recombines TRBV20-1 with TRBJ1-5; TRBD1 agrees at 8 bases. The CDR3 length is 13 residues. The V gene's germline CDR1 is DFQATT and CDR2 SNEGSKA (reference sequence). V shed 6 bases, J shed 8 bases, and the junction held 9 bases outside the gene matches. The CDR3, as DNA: TGCAGTGCCTCAGGGGGCCCTGGGGAGCCCCAGCATTTT. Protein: CSASGGPGEPQHF.

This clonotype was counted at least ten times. The CDR3 nucleotides are TGCGCCAGCAGCAGGTCATGGGACAGAACCTACAATGAGCAGTTCTTC. Amino acid sequence: CASSRSWDRTYNEQFF. The V gene is TRBV5-1, the J gene TRBJ2-1; 7 nucleotides agree with TRBD1. Trimming cost V 4 bases and J 2 bases; bases outside gene matches: 9. The length of the CDR3 is 16 residues. Germline V gene sequence: CDR1 SGHRS, CDR2 YFSETQ.

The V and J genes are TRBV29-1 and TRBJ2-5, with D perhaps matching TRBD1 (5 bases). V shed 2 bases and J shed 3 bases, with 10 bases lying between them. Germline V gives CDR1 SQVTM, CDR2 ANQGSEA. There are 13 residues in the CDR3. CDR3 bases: TGCAGCGTTGAAATCCCAGGGAAAGAGACCCAGTACTTC. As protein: CSVEIPGKETQYF.

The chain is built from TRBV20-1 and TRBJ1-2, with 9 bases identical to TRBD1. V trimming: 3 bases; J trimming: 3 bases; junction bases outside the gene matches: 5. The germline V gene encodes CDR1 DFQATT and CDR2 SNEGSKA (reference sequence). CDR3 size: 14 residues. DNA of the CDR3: TGCAGTGCTAGTGAAACAGGGGGCTACTATGGCTACACCTTC. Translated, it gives CSASETGGYYGYTF.

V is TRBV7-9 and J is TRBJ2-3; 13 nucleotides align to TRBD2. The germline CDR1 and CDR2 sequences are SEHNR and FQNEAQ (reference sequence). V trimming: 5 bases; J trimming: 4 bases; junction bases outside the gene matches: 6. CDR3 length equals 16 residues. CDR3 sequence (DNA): TGTGCCAGCAGCCAGTGGACTAGCGGGAGCGCAGATACGCAGTATTTT. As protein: CASSQWTSGSADTQYF.

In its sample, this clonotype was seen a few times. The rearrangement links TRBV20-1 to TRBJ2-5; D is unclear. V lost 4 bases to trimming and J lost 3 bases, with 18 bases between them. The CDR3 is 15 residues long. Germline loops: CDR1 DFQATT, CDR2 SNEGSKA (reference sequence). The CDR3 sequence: CSATYPGSREETQYF. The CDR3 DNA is TGCAGTGCTACGTACCCCGGGTCCCGGGAAGAGACCCAGTACTTC.

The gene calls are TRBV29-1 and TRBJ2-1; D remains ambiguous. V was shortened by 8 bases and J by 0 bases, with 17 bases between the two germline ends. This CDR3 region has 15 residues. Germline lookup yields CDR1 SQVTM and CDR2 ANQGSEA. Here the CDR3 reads CSTPRGASSYNEQFF. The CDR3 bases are TGCAGCACCCCCCGCGGTGCTAGCTCCTACAATGAGCAGTTCTTC.

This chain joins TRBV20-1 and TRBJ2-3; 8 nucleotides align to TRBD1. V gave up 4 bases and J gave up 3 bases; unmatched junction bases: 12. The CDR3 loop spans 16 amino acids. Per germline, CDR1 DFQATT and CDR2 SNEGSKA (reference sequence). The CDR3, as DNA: TGCAGTGCTACCCCCAGGGGGCGAGGAGCAACAGATACGCAGTATTTT. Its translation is CSATPRGRGATDTQYF.